Below are 5 T cell receptor beta chains sequenced from a single sample in a study of PD-1 blockade in classical Hodgkin lymphoma. Following autologous stem cell transplantation, relapse occurred in every patient, and exposure to brentuximab vedotin varied. The protocol was immunoSEQ multiplex PCR, while the TCRdb copy is restricted to in-frame clones and leaves out a portion. The table has approximately 79,000 clones, around 90% seen once. The specimen comprised peripheral blood mononuclear cells (PBMCs), sampled before the second cycle of nivolumab. The receptors were sampled from a human donor with classical Hodgkin lymphoma.

The chain uses TRBV6-5 and TRBJ2-7; TRBD2 agrees at 9 bases. Per germline, CDR1 MNHEY and CDR2 SVGAGI. With V trimmed by 0 bases and J by 3 bases, 6 bases remained unmatched. This CDR3 comprises 16 residues. The CDR3 region has the DNA TGTGCCAGCAGTTACTCCCGGGTTAGCGGGAGCTACGAGCAGTACTTC. Amino acids: CASSYSRVSGSYEQYF.

The chain joins TRBV27 to TRBJ1-2; 7 nucleotides agree with TRBD1. The length of the CDR3 is 13 residues. Germline values: CDR1 MNHEY, CDR2 SMNVEV (reference sequence). V was clipped by 7 bases and J by 5 bases; unmatched bases: 7. CDR3 in amino acids: CASTKGTAYGYTF. The CDR3 DNA reads as TGTGCCAGCACAAAGGGGACAGCTTATGGCTACACCTTC.

The J gene is TRBJ1-2, the V gene TRBV19; no reliable D call. Trimming removed 3 bases from V and 1 base from J, with 0 bases in between. The CDR3 runs 11 residues. Germline CDR1 and CDR2: LNHDA and SQIVND (reference sequence). Here the CDR3 DNA reads TGTGCCAGTAGTATTAACTATGGCTACACCTTC. Its translation: CASSINYGYTF.

The sample holds one count of this clone. The CDR3 sequence is CASSLMNYGYTF. CDR3 DNA: TGCGCCAGCAGCCTCATGAACTATGGCTACACCTTC. V gene TRBV5-1 combines with J gene TRBJ1-2; D is uncertain. Trimming stripped 4 bases from V and 2 bases from J, with 6 bases between. Per the germline V gene, CDR1 is SGHRS and CDR2 is YFSETQ. This CDR3 has 12 residues.

This rearrangement joins TRBV27 to TRBJ1-5, with 7 bases matching TRBD1. This CDR3 is 16 amino acids long. CDR1 MNHEY and CDR2 SMNVEV come from the germline V gene (reference sequence). V lost 6 bases, J lost 3 bases, and 11 bases stayed unmatched. In nucleotides, the CDR3 is TGTGCCAGCAGCCCTCGACCAGGGGGGCACAATCAGCCCCAGCATTTT. Translating gives CASSPRPGGHNQPQHF.